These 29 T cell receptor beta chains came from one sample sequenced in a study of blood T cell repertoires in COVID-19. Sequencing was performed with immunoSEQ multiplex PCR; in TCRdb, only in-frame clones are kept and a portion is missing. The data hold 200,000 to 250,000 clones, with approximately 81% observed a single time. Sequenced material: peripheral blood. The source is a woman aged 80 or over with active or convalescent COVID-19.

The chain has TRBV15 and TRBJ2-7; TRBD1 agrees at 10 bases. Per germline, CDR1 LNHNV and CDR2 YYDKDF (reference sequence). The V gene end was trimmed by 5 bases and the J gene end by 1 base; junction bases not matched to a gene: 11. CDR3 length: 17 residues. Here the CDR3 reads CATSPPPGQGFSYEQYF. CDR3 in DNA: TGTGCCACCAGCCCCCCCCCGGGACAGGGGTTTTCCTACGAGCAGTACTTC.

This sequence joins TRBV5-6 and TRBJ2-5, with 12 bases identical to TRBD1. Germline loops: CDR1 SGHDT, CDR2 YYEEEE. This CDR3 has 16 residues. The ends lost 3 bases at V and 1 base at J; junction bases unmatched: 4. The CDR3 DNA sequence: TGTGCCAGCAGCTGGGGGACAGGGGGCCTCCAAGAGACCCAGTACTTC. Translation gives CASSWGTGGLQETQYF.

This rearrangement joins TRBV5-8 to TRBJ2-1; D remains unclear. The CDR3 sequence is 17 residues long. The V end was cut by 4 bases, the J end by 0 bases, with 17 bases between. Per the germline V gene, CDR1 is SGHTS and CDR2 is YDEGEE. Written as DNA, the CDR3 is TGTGCCAGCAGCCGGCCCACTTTGTGGAGCTCCTACAATGAGCAGTTCTTC. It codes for CASSRPTLWSSYNEQFF.

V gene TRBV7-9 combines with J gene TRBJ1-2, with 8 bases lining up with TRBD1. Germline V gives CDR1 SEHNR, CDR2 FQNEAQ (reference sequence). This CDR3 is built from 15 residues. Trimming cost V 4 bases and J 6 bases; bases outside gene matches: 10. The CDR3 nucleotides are TGTGCCAGCAGCTCGTGGACAGGGCCACTTGATGGCTACACCTTC. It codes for CASSSWTGPLDGYTF.

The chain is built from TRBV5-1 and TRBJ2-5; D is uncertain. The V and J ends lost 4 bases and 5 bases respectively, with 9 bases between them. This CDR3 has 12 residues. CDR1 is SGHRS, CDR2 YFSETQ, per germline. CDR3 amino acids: CASSQVEETQYF. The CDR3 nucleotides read TGCGCCAGCAGCCAGGTTGAGGAGACCCAGTACTTC.

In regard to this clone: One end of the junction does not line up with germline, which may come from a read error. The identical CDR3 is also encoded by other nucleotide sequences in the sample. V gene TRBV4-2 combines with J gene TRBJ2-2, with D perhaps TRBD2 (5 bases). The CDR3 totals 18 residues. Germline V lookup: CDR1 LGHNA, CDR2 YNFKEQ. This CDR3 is CASSQESSQLDHTGELFF. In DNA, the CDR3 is TGTGCCAGCAGCCAAGAATCGTCCCAACTAGACCACACCGGAGAGCTGTTTTTT.

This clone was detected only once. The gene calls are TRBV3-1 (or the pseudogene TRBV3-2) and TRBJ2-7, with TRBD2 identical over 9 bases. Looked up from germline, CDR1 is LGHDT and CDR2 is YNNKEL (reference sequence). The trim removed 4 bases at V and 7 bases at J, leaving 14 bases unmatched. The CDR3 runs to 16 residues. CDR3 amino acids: CASSPHGSGSSGEQYF. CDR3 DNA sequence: TGTGCCAGCAGCCCCCACGGTAGCGGGAGTTCTGGGGAGCAGTACTTC.

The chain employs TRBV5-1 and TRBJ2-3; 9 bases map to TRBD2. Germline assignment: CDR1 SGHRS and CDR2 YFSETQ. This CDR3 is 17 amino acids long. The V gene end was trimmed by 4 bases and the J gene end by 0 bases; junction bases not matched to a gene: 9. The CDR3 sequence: CASSARTSATSTDTQYF. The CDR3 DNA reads TGCGCCAGCAGCGCCCGGACTAGCGCTACTAGCACAGATACGCAGTATTTT.

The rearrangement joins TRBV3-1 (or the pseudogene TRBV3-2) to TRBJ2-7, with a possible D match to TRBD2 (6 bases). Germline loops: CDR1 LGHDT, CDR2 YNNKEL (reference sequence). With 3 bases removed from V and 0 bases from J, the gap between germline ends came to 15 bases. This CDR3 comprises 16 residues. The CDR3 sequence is CASSHFSGSPSYEQYF. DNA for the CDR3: TGTGCCAGCAGCCATTTTTCCGGGAGTCCCTCCTACGAGCAGTACTTC.

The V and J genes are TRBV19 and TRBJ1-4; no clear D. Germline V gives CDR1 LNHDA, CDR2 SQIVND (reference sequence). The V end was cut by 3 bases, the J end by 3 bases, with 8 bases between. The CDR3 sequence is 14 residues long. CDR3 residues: CASSIGGSNEKLFF. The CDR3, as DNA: TGTGCCAGTAGTATTGGAGGGTCTAATGAAAAACTGTTTTTT.

The CDR3 spells CAISKGQAPSNSPLHF. CDR3 nucleotides: TGTGCCATCAGTAAGGGACAGGCGCCTAGTAATTCACCCCTCCACTTT. This chain links TRBV10-3 with TRBJ1-6; TRBD1 matches 8 bases. Unmatched junction bases numbered 9, after V lost 5 bases and J lost 6 bases. Per the germline V gene, CDR1 is ENHRY and CDR2 is SYGVKD. This CDR3 region has 16 residues.

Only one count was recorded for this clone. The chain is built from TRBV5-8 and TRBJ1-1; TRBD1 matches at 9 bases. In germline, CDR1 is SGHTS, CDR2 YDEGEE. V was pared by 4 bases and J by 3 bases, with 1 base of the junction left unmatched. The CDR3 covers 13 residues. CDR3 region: CASSRTGDTEAFF. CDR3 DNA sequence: TGTGCCAGCAGCCGGACAGGGGACACTGAAGCTTTCTTT.

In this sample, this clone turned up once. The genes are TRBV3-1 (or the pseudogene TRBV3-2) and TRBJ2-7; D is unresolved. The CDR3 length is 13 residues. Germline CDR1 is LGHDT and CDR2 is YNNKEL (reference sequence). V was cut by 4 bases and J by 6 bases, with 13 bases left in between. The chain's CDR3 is CASSPLGPGEQYF. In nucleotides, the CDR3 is TGTGCCAGCAGCCCCCTGGGTCCGGGCGAGCAGTACTTC.

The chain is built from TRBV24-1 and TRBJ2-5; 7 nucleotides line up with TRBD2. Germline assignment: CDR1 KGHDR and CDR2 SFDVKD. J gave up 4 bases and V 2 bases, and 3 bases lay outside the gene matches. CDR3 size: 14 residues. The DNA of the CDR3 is TGTGCCACCAGTGATTCGACTAGCCCAGAGACCCAGTACTTC. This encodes CATSDSTSPETQYF.

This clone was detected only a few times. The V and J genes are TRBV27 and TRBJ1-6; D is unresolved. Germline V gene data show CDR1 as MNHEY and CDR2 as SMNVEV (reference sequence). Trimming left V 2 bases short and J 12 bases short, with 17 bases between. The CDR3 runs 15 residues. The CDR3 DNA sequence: TGTGCCAGCAGTTTAACGTTTGGGCAGAGTATACCCCTCCACTTT. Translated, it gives CASSLTFGQSIPLHF.

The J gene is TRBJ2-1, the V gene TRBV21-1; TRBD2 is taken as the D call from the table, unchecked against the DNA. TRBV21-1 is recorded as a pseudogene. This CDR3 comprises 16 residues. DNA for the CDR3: TGTGCCAGCAGCAAAAAGGAGGCAGAGAGAAGTAATGAGCAGTTCTTC. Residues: CASSKKEAERSNEQFF.

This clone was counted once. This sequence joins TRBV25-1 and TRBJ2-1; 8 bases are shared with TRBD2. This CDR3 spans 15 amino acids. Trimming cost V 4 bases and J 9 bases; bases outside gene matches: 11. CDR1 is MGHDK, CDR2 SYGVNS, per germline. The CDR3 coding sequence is TGTGCCAGCAGTGGGAGCGGGAGATGGGGGAGTGAGCAGTTCTTC. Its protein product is CASSGSGRWGSEQFF.

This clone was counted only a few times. DNA of the CDR3: TGTGCCAGTAGTGATCGGAATCAGCCCCAGCATTTT. Protein product: CASSDRNQPQHF. The V and J genes are TRBV19 and TRBJ1-5; D call uncertain. This CDR3 comprises 12 residues. V dropped 5 bases and J dropped 4 bases, with 6 bases sitting between them. Per germline, CDR1 LNHDA and CDR2 SQIVND (reference sequence).

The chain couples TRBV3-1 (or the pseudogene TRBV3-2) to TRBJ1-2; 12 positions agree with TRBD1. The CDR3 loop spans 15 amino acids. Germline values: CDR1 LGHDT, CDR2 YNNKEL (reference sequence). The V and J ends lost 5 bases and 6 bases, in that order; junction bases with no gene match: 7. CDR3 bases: TGTGCCAGCAGCTACTCCGGGACAGGGGGCGATGGCTACACCTTC. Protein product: CASSYSGTGGDGYTF.

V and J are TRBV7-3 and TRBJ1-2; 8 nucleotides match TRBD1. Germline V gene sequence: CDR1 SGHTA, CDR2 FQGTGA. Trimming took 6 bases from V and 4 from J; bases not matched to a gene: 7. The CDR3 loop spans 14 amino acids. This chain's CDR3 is CASSPRGRSYGYTF. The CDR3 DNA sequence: TGTGCCAGCAGTCCCAGGGGGCGAAGCTATGGCTACACCTTC.

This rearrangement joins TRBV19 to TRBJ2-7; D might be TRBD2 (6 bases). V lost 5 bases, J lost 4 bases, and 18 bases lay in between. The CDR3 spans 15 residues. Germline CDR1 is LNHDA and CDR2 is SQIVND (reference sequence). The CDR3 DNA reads TGTGCCAGTAGTCGGGACTGGGCGACTCCTTACGAGCAGTACTTC. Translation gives CASSRDWATPYEQYF.

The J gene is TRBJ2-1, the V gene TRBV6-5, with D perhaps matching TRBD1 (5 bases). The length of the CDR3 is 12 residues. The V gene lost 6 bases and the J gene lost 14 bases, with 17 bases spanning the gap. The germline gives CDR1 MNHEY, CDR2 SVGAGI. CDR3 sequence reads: CASSPQDGGKFF. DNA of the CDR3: TGTGCCAGCAGCCCACAGGACGGTGGCAAGTTCTTC.

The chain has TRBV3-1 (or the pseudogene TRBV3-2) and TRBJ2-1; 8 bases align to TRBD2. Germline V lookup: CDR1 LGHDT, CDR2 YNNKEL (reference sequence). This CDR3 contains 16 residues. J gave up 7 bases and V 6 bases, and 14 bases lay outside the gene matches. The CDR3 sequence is CASSLCREGLRNEQFF. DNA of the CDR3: TGTGCCAGCAGTCTTTGTCGGGAGGGCCTAAGAAATGAGCAGTTCTTC.

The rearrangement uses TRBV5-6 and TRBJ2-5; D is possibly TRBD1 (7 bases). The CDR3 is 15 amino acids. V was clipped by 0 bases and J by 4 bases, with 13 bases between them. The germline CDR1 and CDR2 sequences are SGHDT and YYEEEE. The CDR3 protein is CASSLARGAGETQYF. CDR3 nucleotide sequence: TGTGCCAGCAGCTTGGCCAGGGGGGCCGGAGAGACCCAGTACTTC. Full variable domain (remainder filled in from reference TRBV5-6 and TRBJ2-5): DAGVTQSPTHLIKTRGQQVTLRCSPKSGHDTVSWYQQALGQGPQFIFQYYEEEERQRGNFPDRFSGHQFPNYSSELNVNALLLGDSALYLCASSLARGAGETQYFGPGTRLLVL.

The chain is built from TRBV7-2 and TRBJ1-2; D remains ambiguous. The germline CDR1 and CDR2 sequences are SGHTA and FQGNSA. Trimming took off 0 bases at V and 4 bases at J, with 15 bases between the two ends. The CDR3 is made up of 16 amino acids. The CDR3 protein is CASSLALGGLGYGYTF. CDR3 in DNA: TGTGCCAGCAGCTTAGCGCTAGGAGGGCTAGGCTATGGCTACACCTTC.

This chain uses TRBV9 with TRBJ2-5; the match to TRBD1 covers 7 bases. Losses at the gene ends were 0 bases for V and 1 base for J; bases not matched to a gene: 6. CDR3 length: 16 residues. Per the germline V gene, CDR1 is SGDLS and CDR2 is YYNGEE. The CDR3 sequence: CASSVGIGGLQETQYF. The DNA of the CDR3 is TGTGCCAGCAGCGTAGGGATAGGGGGCCTCCAAGAGACCCAGTACTTC.

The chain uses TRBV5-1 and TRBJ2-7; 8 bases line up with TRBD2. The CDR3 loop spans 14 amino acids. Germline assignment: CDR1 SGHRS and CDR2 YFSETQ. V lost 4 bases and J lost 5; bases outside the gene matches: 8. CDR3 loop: CASSPGTSFDEQYF. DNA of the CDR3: TGCGCCAGCAGCCCCGGGACTAGTTTCGACGAGCAGTACTTC.

CDR3: CASSERISGANVLTF. CDR3 bases: TGTGCCAGCAGCGAGAGAATCTCTGGGGCCAACGTCCTGACTTTC. The chain couples TRBV14 to TRBJ2-6; D not certain. V was clipped by 5 bases and J by 0 bases, with 8 bases between them. The CDR3 has 15 amino acids. Germline-derived CDR1 and CDR2 are SGHDN and FVKESK.

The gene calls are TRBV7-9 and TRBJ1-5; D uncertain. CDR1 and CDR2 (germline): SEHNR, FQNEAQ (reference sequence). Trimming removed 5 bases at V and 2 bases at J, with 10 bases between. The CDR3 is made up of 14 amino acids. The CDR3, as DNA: TGTGCCAGCAGCCCCCTCGGGGGCAATCAGCCCCAGCATTTT. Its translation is CASSPLGGNQPQHF.